One and the same sample provided the 18 T cell receptor beta chains below, sequenced in a study of T cell responses to AZD1222 COVID-19 vaccine. Sequenced by immunoSEQ multiplex PCR; TCRdb stores in-frame clones only, minus some. Seen here are about 160,000 clones, around 90% observed once, and the top ten hold around 0.98%. This material consisted of peripheral blood, taken 28 days after the second AZD1222 dose. The origin of the receptors is an adult who received the AZD1222 COVID-19 vaccine.

The chain recombines TRBV3-1 (or the pseudogene TRBV3-2) with TRBJ2-7; D ambiguous. Germline V gene sequence: CDR1 LGHDT, CDR2 YNNKEL (reference sequence). The V gene lost 3 bases and the J gene lost 9 bases, with 12 bases spanning the gap. The CDR3 extends over 12 amino acids. CDR3 in DNA: TGTGCCAGCAGCCAGGGTGGAGATAGGCAGTACTTC. It yields the protein CASSQGGDRQYF.

The V call is TRBV10-3, the J call TRBJ1-1; TRBD1 agrees at 9 bases. The CDR3 covers 15 residues. CDR1 ENHRY and CDR2 SYGVKD come from the germline V gene. The J segment lost 1 base and the V segment lost 4 bases, leaving 4 bases of the junction unmatched. The CDR3 spells CAISVPGQGNTEAFF. The CDR3 bases are TGTGCCATCAGTGTTCCGGGACAGGGGAACACTGAAGCTTTCTTT.

V is TRBV7-8 and J is TRBJ1-5; 10 positions match TRBD1. The CDR3 is 16 residues long. Germline V gene data show CDR1 as SGHVS and CDR2 as FQNEAQ. V was clipped by 5 bases and J by 1 base; unmatched bases: 5. This CDR3 reads CASSVTGGRSNQPQHF. The CDR3, as DNA: TGTGCCAGCAGCGTGACAGGGGGCCGCAGCAATCAGCCCCAGCATTTT.

Worth noting for this clone: Other DNA sequences in this sample translate to the same CDR3. The chain uses TRBV27 and TRBJ1-5, with TRBD1 matching 8 bases. The CDR3 sequence is 15 residues long. The germline V gene encodes CDR1 MNHEY and CDR2 SMNVEV (reference sequence). V trimming: 5 bases; J trimming: 7 bases; junction bases outside the gene matches: 10. The CDR3 DNA reads as TGTGCCAGCAGTCCGTCCACAGGGGGAGAGCAGCCCCAGCATTTT. This codes for CASSPSTGGEQPQHF.

The CDR3 DNA reads TGTGCCAGCAGTGAGTGGCGCAATGAGCAGTTCTTC. Protein sequence: CASSEWRNEQFF. This chain connects TRBV6-1 to TRBJ2-1; no firm D call. Trimming cost V 3 bases and J 6 bases, with 6 bases left between them. This CDR3 spans 12 amino acids. The germline gives CDR1 MNHNS, CDR2 SASEGT.

The chain uses TRBV5-1 and TRBJ2-7; 7 bases line up with TRBD1. This CDR3 comprises 15 residues. The germline V gene encodes CDR1 SGHRS and CDR2 YFSETQ. V lost 1 base and J lost 5; bases outside the gene matches: 9. The DNA for the CDR3 is TGCGCCAGCAGCTTGTTGGAAAGGGGGCTAGACGAGCAGTACTTC. This translates into CASSLLERGLDEQYF.

About this clone: Other nucleotide sequences from this sample produce the same CDR3. The chain combines TRBV5-1 with TRBJ1-1; TRBD1 aligns across 7 bases. Unmatched junction bases numbered 1, after V lost 3 bases and J lost 5 bases. The CDR3 length is 12 residues. Germline CDR1 SGHRS, CDR2 YFSETQ. The chain's CDR3 is CASSWTGTEAFF. The CDR3, as DNA: TGCGCCAGCAGCTGGACAGGAACTGAAGCTTTCTTT.

The count of this clone is one. The gene calls are TRBV9 and TRBJ1-4; 7 bases map to TRBD1. CDR1 is SGDLS, CDR2 YYNGEE, per germline. V lost 0 bases and J lost 5; bases outside the gene matches: 13. The CDR3 has 18 amino acids. CDR3 DNA sequence: TGTGCCAGCAGCGTAGAGCGTCCGGACAGGCGAGAGAATGAAAAACTGTTTTTT. It specifies CASSVERPDRRENEKLFF. Drawing the rest from reference TRBV9 and TRBJ1-4, the complete variable domain is DSGVTQTPKHLITATGQRVTLRCSPRSGDLSVYWYQQSLDQGLQFLIQYYNGEERAKGNILERFSAQQFPDLHSELNLSSLELGDSALYFCASSVERPDRRENEKLFFGSGTQLSVL.

This chain links TRBV14 with TRBJ2-7; D is perhaps TRBD2 (5 bases). Germline V CDR1 and CDR2: SGHDN, FVKESK. The germline V and J ends were trimmed by 1 base and 3 bases, with 10 bases remaining between them. The CDR3 length is 14 residues. CDR3 coding DNA: TGTGCCAGCAGCCAAGCGGGGTGGGGCTACGAGCAGTACTTC. The encoded protein is CASSQAGWGYEQYF.

This rearrangement joins TRBV27 to TRBJ1-5; weak D call: TRBD1 (6 bases). The length of the CDR3 is 14 residues. From germline, CDR1 is MNHEY and CDR2 SMNVEV (reference sequence). Trimming removed 5 bases from V and 7 bases from J, with 15 bases in between. The CDR3 coding sequence is TGTGCCAGCAGTCCACAGGGTAGGGGGCAGCCCCAGCATTTT. It specifies CASSPQGRGQPQHF.

The chain is built from TRBV3-1 (or the pseudogene TRBV3-2) and TRBJ2-5, with D possibly matching TRBD2 (5 bases). Germline CDR1 and CDR2: LGHDT and YNNKEL (reference sequence). CDR3 length: 13 amino acids. The ends were cut back, 5 bases at V and 5 bases at J, with 12 bases in the middle. Here the CDR3 reads CASSAGLRETQYF. The CDR3 region has the DNA TGTGCCAGCAGCGCCGGACTGCGCGAGACCCAGTACTTC.

This chain uses TRBV6-5 with TRBJ2-3; D ambiguous. The CDR3 has 14 residues. V was cut by 5 bases and J by 4 bases, with 13 bases left in between. The V gene's germline CDR1 is MNHEY and CDR2 SVGAGI. CDR3 bases: TGTGCCAGCAGTCCTACGATACCCGCAGATACGCAGTATTTT. Translated, it gives CASSPTIPADTQYF.

V usage is TRBV30 and J usage is TRBJ1-1, with 8 bases that match TRBD1. Germline CDR1 GTSNPN, CDR2 SVGIG (reference sequence). Trimming at V came to 3 bases and at J to 3 bases, leaving 6 bases not matched to a gene. The CDR3 consists of 14 residues. The DNA for the CDR3 is TGTGCCTGGAGACAGGGGGATAGGGACACTGAAGCTTTCTTT. Its translation: CAWRQGDRDTEAFF.

This chain links TRBV7-2 with TRBJ1-2, with 7 bases aligning to TRBD1. This CDR3 is built from 17 residues. Germline CDR1 is SGHTA and CDR2 is FQGNSA. V was pared by 5 bases and J by 5 bases, with 17 bases of the junction left unmatched. The CDR3 sequence is CASSGRDSIGEPYGYTF. CDR3 coding DNA: TGTGCCAGCAGCGGCCGGGACAGCATAGGGGAGCCTTATGGCTACACCTTC.

This chain links TRBV7-9 with TRBJ1-2, with 8 bases matching TRBD1. The germline gives CDR1 SEHNR, CDR2 FQNEAQ (reference sequence). Unmatched junction bases numbered 3, after V lost 5 bases and J lost 4 bases. CDR3 size: 13 residues. CDR3 nucleotide sequence: TGTGCCAGCAGCCCGGGACAGGCCTATGGCTACACCTTC. This translates into CASSPGQAYGYTF. The whole variable domain, filled in from reference TRBV7-9 and TRBJ1-2, reads DTGVSQNPRHKITKRGQNVTFRCDPISEHNRLYWYRQTLGQGPEFLTYFQNEAQLEKSRLLSDRFSAERPKGSFSTLEIQRTEQGDSAMYLCASSPGQAYGYTFGSGTRLTVV.

The chain combines TRBV2 with TRBJ2-3; the match to TRBD2 covers 12 bases. The germline CDR1 and CDR2 sequences are SNHLY and FYNNEI. The CDR3 covers 16 residues. V was pared by 2 bases and J by 3 bases, with 3 bases of the junction left unmatched. CDR3 protein: CASSELAGGATDTQYF. CDR3 nucleotides: TGTGCCAGCAGTGAACTAGCGGGGGGGGCGACAGATACGCAGTATTTT.

The chain has TRBV18 and TRBJ2-3; 10 bases align to TRBD1. From germline, CDR1 is KGHSH and CDR2 LQKENI. The CDR3 length is 15 residues. Trimming cost V 0 bases and J 6 bases; bases outside gene matches: 3. The CDR3 DNA reads as TGTGCCAGCTCACCACCGGGACAGGGGTCGGATACGCAGTATTTT. It encodes CASSPPGQGSDTQYF.

The rearrangement uses TRBV9 and TRBJ1-3; no firm D call. Trimming left V 4 bases short and J 3 bases short, with 14 bases between. The CDR3 covers 15 residues. Germline CDR1 is SGDLS and CDR2 is YYNGEE. CDR3 in amino acids: CASSPPEHNGNTIYF. CDR3 DNA: TGTGCCAGCAGCCCCCCGGAGCATAATGGAAACACCATATATTTT. Looking up the rest from reference TRBV9 and TRBJ1-3 gives the full variable domain: DSGVTQTPKHLITATGQRVTLRCSPRSGDLSVYWYQQSLDQGLQFLIQYYNGEERAKGNILERFSAQQFPDLHSELNLSSLELGDSALYFCASSPPEHNGNTIYFGEGSWLTVV.